Listed here is a single T cell receptor (beta chain). Germline V gene lookup returns CDR1 SGHDN and CDR2 FVKESK. This CDR3 has 19 residues. V shed 1 base, J shed 0 bases, and the junction held 12 bases outside the gene matches. The data derive from a study of blood T cell repertoires in COVID-19. Turning to the study itself: Researchers got acute and convalescent COVID-19 samples from the United States, Italy and Spain.

In the authors' methods: Reference gene primer amplification gave nucleated cell count estimates. Assay: immunoSEQ multiplex PCR; the TCRdb copy retains only in-frame clones and omits some. V, J and clone size were drawn from that table, and D and trimming were deduced from the DNA. The sample records about 140,000 clones, 84% being singletons. Sequencing was done on a sample of peripheral blood. The chain links TRBV14 to TRBJ2-4; TRBD1 agrees at 7 bases. The origin of this receptor is a human donor in a cohort sampled during active COVID-19. CDR3: CASSQAWDSDSLAKNIQYF. The CDR3 region has the DNA TGTGCCAGCAGCCAAGCATGGGACAGTGACTCACTAGCCAAAAACATTCAGTACTTC. Full variable domain (remainder filled in from reference TRBV14 and TRBJ2-4): EAGVTQFPSHSVIEKGQTVTLRCDPISGHDNLYWYRRVMGKEIKFLLHFVKESKQDESGMPNNRFLAERTGGTYSTLKVQPAELEDSGVYFCASSQAWDSDSLAKNIQYFGAGTRLSVL.